The 30 T cell receptor beta chains presented below share a single source sample, sequenced in a study of T cells in Graves' hyperthyroidism and ophthalmopathy. TCR beta CDR3 regions were amplified from RNA transcripts. HTBI primers were the set used in a first-round RT-PCR of the TCR CDR3. MiXCR was run by TCRdb on the multiplex PCR reads, yielding one entry per CDR3 protein. Of about 380,000 distinct CDR3 sequences listed, approximately 17% are singletons. The specimen sequenced was blood. The source of these receptors is a man younger than 30 with Graves' ophthalmopathy.

This clonotype was seen ten or more times. The rearrangement joins TRBV6-1 to TRBJ2-2; TRBD2 matches at 9 bases. This CDR3 contains 17 residues. V shed 6 bases and J 4 bases; nucleotides not matched to a gene: 12. CDR1 is MNHNS and CDR2 is SASEGT in the germline V gene. This CDR3 reads CASRDGLATTLTGELFF. The CDR3 DNA sequence: TGTGCCAGCAGGGACGGACTAGCGACAACCCTCACCGGGGAGCTGTTTTTT.

This clonotype was seen a handful of times. The chain links TRBV15 to TRBJ2-3; no reliable D call. CDR3 length: 12 residues. Trimming removed 4 bases from V and 4 bases from J, with 6 bases in between. Germline lookup yields CDR1 LNHNV and CDR2 YYDKDF (reference sequence). The CDR3 sequence: CATSTLPDTQYF. CDR3 DNA: TGTGCCACCAGCACCCTTCCAGATACGCAGTATTTT. Using reference TRBV15 and TRBJ2-3 for the parts outside the CDR3, the full variable domain is DAMVIQNPRYQVTQFGKPVTLSCSQTLNHNVMYWYQQKSSQAPKLLFHYYDKDFNNEADTPDNFQSRRPNTSFCFLDIRSPGLGDTAMYLCATSTLPDTQYFGPGTRLTVL.

This clonotype came up many times. V usage is TRBV12-3 or TRBV12-4 and J usage is TRBJ1-5; TRBD1 aligns across 7 bases. The length of the CDR3 is 15 residues. V lost 8 bases, J lost 0 bases, and 7 bases stayed unmatched. The CDR3 nucleotides are TGTGCCAGCTTTACCAGGGACAGTAGCAATCAGCCCCAGCATTTT. It is translated as CASFTRDSSNQPQHF.

This clonotype came up a few times. V usage is TRBV29-1 and J usage is TRBJ2-7; D is perhaps TRBD1 (5 bases). The ends were cut back, 6 bases at V and 5 bases at J, with 17 bases in the middle. The CDR3 is 13 amino acids. Germline CDR1 is SQVTM and CDR2 is ANQGSEA. The CDR3 protein is CSVRQSSTHEQYF. The CDR3 DNA is TGCAGCGTCAGACAGTCCTCCACCCACGAGCAGTACTTC.

This clonotype was counted ten times or more. The chain has TRBV7-9 and TRBJ1-1; tentative D call: TRBD1 (5 bases). Germline CDR1 is SEHNR and CDR2 is FQNEAQ (reference sequence). The CDR3 has 15 amino acids. The V end was cut by 5 bases, the J end by 3 bases, with 16 bases between. The DNA of the CDR3 is TGTGCCAGCAGCCCTTTTGGGCAGGGAGACACTGAAGCTTTCTTT. As protein: CASSPFGQGDTEAFF.

The chain is built from TRBV3-1 and TRBJ1-1; weak D call: TRBD1 (6 bases). This CDR3 spans 13 amino acids. V lost 4 bases and J 6 bases, leaving 12 bases between the germline ends. Per germline, CDR1 LGHDT and CDR2 YNNKEL (reference sequence). CDR3: CASSLRAGAEAFF. In DNA, the CDR3 is TGTGCCAGCAGCCTCCGCGCAGGGGCTGAAGCTTTCTTT.

This chain uses TRBV25-1 with TRBJ1-1, with D perhaps matching TRBD1 (6 bases). CDR3 length: 13 residues. V was cut by 6 bases and J by 7 bases, with 15 bases left in between. Germline CDR1 is MGHDK and CDR2 is SYGVNS. The CDR3 protein is CASRGRGAVEAFF. The CDR3, as DNA: TGTGCCAGCAGGGGACGGGGGGCTGTTGAAGCTTTCTTT.

V and J are TRBV18 and TRBJ1-5; tentative D call: TRBD1 (6 bases). CDR3 length: 16 residues. Trimming left V 2 bases short and J 1 base short, with 12 bases between. The germline V gene encodes CDR1 KGHSH and CDR2 LQKENI. Here the CDR3 reads CASSPTAGVSNQPQHF. CDR3 nucleotides: TGTGCCAGCTCACCAACCGCAGGGGTAAGCAATCAGCCCCAGCATTTT. Complete variable domain (other parts from reference TRBV18 and TRBJ1-5): NAGVMQNPRHLVRRRGQEARLRCSPMKGHSHVYWYRQLPEEGLKFMVYLQKENIIDESGMPKERFSAEFPKEGPSILRIQQVVRGDSAAYFCASSPTAGVSNQPQHFGDGTRLSIL.

This chain joins TRBV3-1 and TRBJ2-5; D is ambiguous. The germline V gene has CDR1 LGHDT and CDR2 YNNKEL (reference sequence). There are 17 residues in the CDR3. V lost 1 base to trimming and J lost 0 bases, with 15 bases between them. CDR3 coding DNA: TGTGCCAGCAGCCAAGGTGCCGGCAACGTATACCAAGAGACCCAGTACTTC. Protein product: CASSQGAGNVYQETQYF.

The chain is built from TRBV11-2 and TRBJ1-1; D is possibly TRBD1 (5 bases). CDR1 SGHAT and CDR2 FQNNGV come from the germline V gene. With 4 bases removed from V and 5 bases from J, the gap between germline ends came to 14 bases. This CDR3 has 14 amino acids. CDR3 nucleotide sequence: TGTGCCAGCAGCTCACAGGCTGAGAGGACTGAAGCTTTCTTT. Its translation: CASSSQAERTEAFF.

This clonotype has a handful of counts. V usage is TRBV18 and J usage is TRBJ2-6; D unresolved. Trimming stripped 6 bases from V and 0 bases from J, with 9 bases between. This CDR3 spans 15 amino acids. The germline V gene has CDR1 KGHSH and CDR2 LQKENI. The CDR3, as DNA: TGTGCCAGCTCGATAGGAGCCTCTGGGGCCAACGTCCTGACTTTC. It is translated as CASSIGASGANVLTF. The full variable domain, rest sourced from reference TRBV18 and TRBJ2-6, is NAGVMQNPRHLVRRRGQEARLRCSPMKGHSHVYWYRQLPEEGLKFMVYLQKENIIDESGMPKERFSAEFPKEGPSILRIQQVVRGDSAAYFCASSIGASGANVLTFGAGSRLTVL.

This clonotype was seen a few times. This chain connects TRBV12-3 or TRBV12-4 to TRBJ1-4; D is uncertain. Trimming left V 5 bases short and J 7 bases short, with 8 bases between. This CDR3 spans 12 amino acids. CDR3 sequence reads: CASSIDVEKLFF. CDR3 in DNA: TGTGCCAGCAGTATTGACGTTGAAAAACTGTTTTTT.

V gene TRBV6-4 combines with J gene TRBJ2-1; D remains unclear. This CDR3 spans 14 amino acids. Germline V CDR1 and CDR2: MRHNA, SNTAGT. The V end was cut by 4 bases, the J end by 2 bases, with 9 bases between. CDR3 bases: TGTGCCAGCAGTGTAGATCAGGCCTACAATGAGCAGTTCTTC. It codes for CASSVDQAYNEQFF.

This clonotype came up a few times. The genes are TRBV6-1 and TRBJ1-5; D possibly corresponds to TRBD1 (6 bases). V gave up 6 bases and J gave up 4 bases, with 13 bases separating them. The CDR3 is 14 residues long. Germline CDR1 MNHNS, CDR2 SASEGT. CDR3 sequence reads: CASSRRDTNQPQHF. DNA of the CDR3: TGTGCCAGCAGCCGCCGGGACACAAATCAGCCCCAGCATTTT.

This clonotype was detected many times. This sequence joins TRBV6-1 and TRBJ1-1; D may be TRBD1 (6 bases). Germline loops: CDR1 MNHNS, CDR2 SASEGT. The V end lost 4 bases, the J end lost 2 bases, and 8 bases lay between the germline ends. The CDR3 has 13 amino acids. The CDR3 nucleotides read TGTGCCAGCAGTGGGACAGTTAACACTGAAGCTTTCTTT. Its translation: CASSGTVNTEAFF.

This clonotype was counted between two and nine times. The V and J genes are TRBV6-1 and TRBJ1-2; D is ambiguous. The V end was cut by 4 bases, the J end by 4 bases, with 13 bases between. The CDR3 spans 14 residues. CDR1 MNHNS and CDR2 SASEGT come from the germline V gene. The CDR3 here is CASSVKKASYGYTF. CDR3 sequence (DNA): TGTGCCAGCAGTGTAAAGAAGGCCTCCTATGGCTACACCTTC.

A few counts support this clonotype. Since a much larger clone is just one base distant, this may be a read error. DNA of the CDR3: TGTGCCAGCAGCTCCGGGGCAGGTCGTTACGAGCAGTACTTC. As protein: CASSSGAGRYEQYF. V and J are TRBV7-2 and TRBJ2-7, with D possibly called TRBD1 or TRBD2 (5 bases each). Germline V lookup: CDR1 SGHTA, CDR2 FQGNSA. The CDR3 runs 14 residues. V lost 4 bases and J lost 4, with 14 bases in between.

This clonotype appeared many times. This chain links TRBV28 with TRBJ1-5; a possible D gene is TRBD1 (5 bases). This CDR3 comprises 15 residues. Germline values: CDR1 MDHEN, CDR2 SYDVKM. V was shortened by 4 bases and J by 3 bases, with 13 bases between the two germline ends. CDR3 residues: CASSSQGRYNQPQHF. CDR3 nucleotides: TGTGCCAGCAGTTCCCAGGGCAGATACAATCAGCCCCAGCATTTT.

As regards this clonotype: Just one base apart from a much larger clone, this may be a read error. The V and J genes are TRBV28 and TRBJ2-7, with a possible D match to TRBD1 (6 bases). Germline V gene lookup returns CDR1 MDHEN and CDR2 SYDVKM. With 7 bases removed from V and 0 bases from J, the gap between germline ends came to 16 bases. The CDR3 is made up of 15 amino acids. The CDR3 reads CASNPTGSFSYEQYF. CDR3 bases: TGTGCCAGCAATCCGACAGGATCCTTCTCCTACGAGCAGTACTTC. Full variable domain (outside the CDR3, taken from reference TRBV28 and TRBJ2-7): DVKVTQSSRYLVKRTGEKVFLECVQDMDHENMFWYRQDPGLGLRLIYFSYDVKMKEKGDIPEGYSVSREKKERFSLILESASTNQTSMYLCASNPTGSFSYEQYFGPGTRLTVT.

Many counts were recorded for this clonotype. The chain has TRBV2 and TRBJ2-1; possible D gene TRBD1, 6 bases. The CDR3 sequence is 14 residues long. CDR1 is SNHLY and CDR2 is FYNNEI in the germline V gene. Trimming pared 4 bases from V and 6 bases from J, leaving 13 bases between. The CDR3 loop reads CASSGFRGGNEQFF. CDR3 coding DNA: TGTGCCAGCAGTGGTTTCAGGGGCGGCAATGAGCAGTTCTTC.

In this sample, this clonotype turned up a few times. CDR3 DNA sequence: TGTGCCAGCAGCACCTTCCGGGACAGGGGATTGAATGAGCAGTTCTTC. Its protein product is CASSTFRDRGLNEQFF. The chain combines TRBV27 with TRBJ2-1, with TRBD1 matching 10 bases. With V trimmed by 6 bases and J by 7 bases, 12 bases remained unmatched. Per germline, CDR1 MNHEY and CDR2 SMNVEV (reference sequence). There are 16 residues in the CDR3.

This clonotype was observed at least ten times. The gene calls are TRBV6-1 and TRBJ1-1; D is undetermined. This CDR3 has 14 amino acids. V lost 5 bases to trimming and J lost 4 bases, with 14 bases between them. Germline CDR1 and CDR2: MNHNS and SASEGT. CDR3 DNA sequence: TGTGCCAGCAGTCCCGAACCGGCGGGCACTGAAGCTTTCTTT. Translation: CASSPEPAGTEAFF.

This clonotype came up many times. The chain recombines TRBV5-1 with TRBJ1-1; D possibly corresponds to TRBD1 (5 bases). Germline V gene data show CDR1 as SGHRS and CDR2 as YFSETQ. With 4 bases removed from V and 3 bases from J, the gap between germline ends came to 16 bases. The CDR3 spans 15 residues. The CDR3 sequence is CASSPGTAGYTEAFF. The CDR3 DNA is TGCGCCAGCAGCCCAGGGACGGCGGGATACACTGAAGCTTTCTTT.

The chain combines TRBV20-1 with TRBJ1-5; D might be TRBD1 (6 bases). This CDR3 is built from 13 residues. CDR1 is DFQATT and CDR2 is SNEGSKA in the germline V gene (reference sequence). Trimming stripped 5 bases from V and 0 bases from J, with 8 bases between. CDR3 in amino acids: CSAWTVSNQPQHF. CDR3 DNA sequence: TGCAGTGCTTGGACAGTTAGCAATCAGCCCCAGCATTTT.

This chain joins TRBV14 and TRBJ2-5; D assignment may be TRBD1 or TRBD2 (5 bases each). Trimming left V 5 bases short and J 1 base short, with 14 bases between. The CDR3 sequence is 15 residues long. Germline lookup yields CDR1 SGHDN and CDR2 FVKESK. CDR3 coding DNA: TGTGCCAGCAGCTCCCGAACGGGGACCCAAGAGACCCAGTACTTC. Its protein product is CASSSRTGTQETQYF.

The J gene is TRBJ1-6, the V gene TRBV27, with 8 bases identical to TRBD1. V was pared by 6 bases and J by 7 bases, with 11 bases of the junction left unmatched. Germline V gene data show CDR1 as MNHEY and CDR2 as SMNVEV (reference sequence). The CDR3 is 16 amino acids. The CDR3 coding sequence is TGTGCCAGCAGCCCCGCCGGACAGGGCCACAATTCACCCCTCCACTTT. Protein: CASSPAGQGHNSPLHF.

This clonotype was counted ten times or more. The V gene is TRBV18, the J gene TRBJ2-3; D remains unclear. Trimming took off 5 bases at V and 10 bases at J, with 13 bases between the two ends. This CDR3 spans 12 amino acids. Germline CDR1 KGHSH, CDR2 LQKENI. CDR3 DNA sequence: TGTGCCAGCTCAACCCCCGGGCTGGCGCAGTATTTT. Its translation is CASSTPGLAQYF.

V usage is TRBV24-1 and J usage is TRBJ2-3; D possibly matches TRBD1 or TRBD2 (7 bases each). This CDR3 is 15 amino acids long. CDR1 and CDR2 from the germline V gene are KGHDR and SFDVKD. Trimming removed 4 bases from V and 1 base from J, with 11 bases in between. CDR3 residues: CATSEGGTGTDTQYF. The DNA for the CDR3 is TGTGCCACCAGTGAGGGGGGGACAGGCACAGATACGCAGTATTTT.

This clonotype was seen more than once but under ten times. V and J are TRBV10-1 and TRBJ2-3, with TRBD1 matching over 11 bases. Trimming removed 4 bases from V and 3 bases from J; junction bases left unmatched: 3. This CDR3 has 15 amino acids. The germline V gene has CDR1 WNHNN and CDR2 SYGVQD (reference sequence). The CDR3 sequence: CASSGGQGGTDTQYF. The CDR3 nucleotides read TGCGCCAGCAGTGGGGGACAGGGGGGAACAGATACGCAGTATTTT.

This clonotype was observed a few times. The genes are TRBV20-1 and TRBJ2-7; 9 nucleotides line up with TRBD1. The CDR3 contains 15 residues. The trim removed 6 bases at V and 1 base at J, leaving 10 bases unmatched. Germline assignment: CDR1 DFQATT and CDR2 SNEGSKA (reference sequence). CDR3 sequence (DNA): TGCAGTGCAACGCGTACCGGGACAGGGTCCTACGAGCAGTACTTC. It encodes CSATRTGTGSYEQYF.